Sequencing of this T cell receptor beta chain was carried out in a study of blood T cell repertoires in COVID-19 (dated by TCRdb to the early 2020s). Context from the whole study: Samples covering the acute and convalescent phases of COVID-19 were provided by collaborators in the United States, Italy and Spain. The repertoires were released in a freely available public database intended as a resource for research on the immune response to SARS-CoV-2. The sample metadata nearly always contained a de-identified subject ID, COVID-19 status, age in years and sex. The dataset comprised deeply sampled blood TCRbeta repertoires from subjects exposed to, actively infected with, or recovered from COVID-19. Where HLA class I and class II types were available, the types were taken from metadata supplied by the sample provider, not from assay-based typing. The samples were drawn from the first 160 participants of the ongoing ImmuneRACE study and from 950 to 1,500 subjects provided by 6 global collaborators. The material from the prospective study consisted of cDNA or gDNA derived from T cells, B-cell-depleted T cells, or PBMCs. Study-wide findings and limitations: The quantity of clinical and demographic metadata differed by source and by participant and was supplied without curation.

This clone appeared a few times. Its binding antigen is unknown. No clone much larger than this one lies a single base away; base qualities are absent. TCRbeta CDR3 regions were amplified from genomic DNA using the immunoSEQ Assay, a bias-controlled multiplex PCR. The published analysis was carried out like this. Within the assay, amplification of reference gene primers was used to estimate how many nucleated cells each sample contained. To quantify the absolute abundance of each unique TCRbeta CDR3 rearrangement, sequence reads were collapsed and filtered. Productive Simpson clonality was computed per sample as the square root of Simpson's diversity index over productive rearrangements. This immuneACCESS table, as held by TCRdb, lists in-frame sequences with V and J called but not all clones. Of the missing ones, under half trace to an unresolved V gene in checked studies; the others have no known cause. V and J calls plus clone size are reproduced from that table; the DNA served to infer D and trimming. The table for this sample lists more than 200,000 clones; about 87% of them were counted only once. Jointly, the top ten make up around 1.6% of the sample.

Enrolling through a virtual design, the prospective study's participants ranged in age from about 18 to 100 years and lived across some 23 United States geographic areas. Cohort assignment in the prospective study relied on participant-reported clinical history from a screening survey and a study questionnaire. Recovered participants in ImmuneRACE Cohort 3 were defined by two consecutive negative NP/OP PCR tests, clearance by a healthcare professional, or resolution of symptoms. In the prospective study, mobile phlebotomists collected whole blood, serum and a nasopharyngeal or oropharyngeal swab from each participant. Participants in the prospective study had the option to provide additional blood draws and questionnaires over an approximately 2-month period. Before DNA extraction, prospective study blood samples were shipped either frozen or at room temperature. The source of this sequence is a woman in her forties or fifties who had recovered from COVID-19. Sequenced sample: PBMCs or T cells enriched from blood (not recorded which).

The nucleotide sequence reads TGTGCCAGCAGTTCCGTCGGGAATCAGCCCCAGCATTTT. Its protein reads: CASSSVGNQPQHF. The chain is encoded by TRBV6-5 joined to TRBJ1-5; there is no confident call for the D gene. Reading the germline V gene gives CDR1 MNHEY and CDR2 SVGAGI. Trimming at the junction amounts to 4 bases on V and 4 bases on J, and the germline ends lie 8 bases apart. The CDR3 contains 13 residues, cysteine and phenylalanine counted. Only CDR3 DNA remains: 39 bases, in frame from the first base.